Below are 8 T cell receptor beta chains sequenced from a single sample in a study of OX40 agonist ivuxolimab in advanced cancers. Assay: immunoSEQ multiplex PCR; the TCRdb copy retains only in-frame clones and omits some. The sample shows around 43,000 clones, approximately 88% of them seen only once. The sequencing here drew on CD4+ or CD8+ T cells sorted from blood, taken in a trial of the OX40 agonist ivuxolimab. These receptors all stem from an adult with an advanced solid tumor such as melanoma, head and neck, liver or kidney cancer.

CDR3 coding DNA: TGTGCCAGCACCGTCCTGGGGGGCGTCTCTGGAAACACCATATATTTT. This encodes CASTVLGGVSGNTIYF. This chain uses TRBV7-8 with TRBJ1-3; TRBD1 might be the D (6 bases). V was shortened by 7 bases and J by 0 bases, with 16 bases between the two germline ends. The germline V gene has CDR1 SGHVS and CDR2 FQNEAQ. CDR3 length equals 16 residues.

This chain connects TRBV5-1 to TRBJ2-4; D is unresolved. Trimming stripped 2 bases from V and 13 bases from J, with 4 bases between. The CDR3 has 9 amino acids. Germline values: CDR1 SGHRS, CDR2 YFSETQ. CDR3 bases: TGCGCCAGCAGCTTCCTGCAGTACTTC. It is translated as CASSFLQYF. Based on the CDR3 plus reference TRBV5-1 and TRBJ2-4, the full variable domain is KAGVTQTPRYLIKTRGQQVTLSCSPISGHRSVSWYQQTPGQGLQFLFEYFSETQRNKGNFPGRFSGRQFSNSRSEMNVSTLELGDSALYLCASSFLQYFGAGTRLSVL.

The V gene is TRBV5-5, the J gene TRBJ2-7; D call uncertain. Germline V gene sequence: CDR1 SGHKS, CDR2 YYEKEE (reference sequence). V was cut by 5 bases and J by 3 bases, with 15 bases left in between. The CDR3 is made up of 14 amino acids. Here the CDR3 reads CASSPPWAGYEQYF. CDR3 DNA sequence: TGTGCCAGCAGTCCCCCCTGGGCAGGCTACGAGCAGTACTTC. Full variable domain (remainder filled in from reference TRBV5-5 and TRBJ2-7): DAGVTQSPTHLIKTRGQQVTLRCSPISGHKSVSWYQQVLGQGPQFIFQYYEKEERGRGNFPDRFSARQFPNYSSELNVNALLLGDSALYLCASSPPWAGYEQYFGPGTRLTVT.

This rearrangement joins TRBV15 to TRBJ2-7, with D perhaps given as TRBD1 or TRBD2 (5 bases each). CDR1 and CDR2 from the germline V gene are LNHNV and YYDKDF (reference sequence). Trimming took 1 base from V and 2 from J, leaving 12 bases between them. CDR3 length equals 15 residues. The CDR3 loop reads CATSRGDGSTYEQYF. The CDR3 DNA follows: TGTGCCACCAGCAGAGGGGACGGGTCAACCTACGAGCAGTACTTC. The entire variable domain, with the rest obtained from reference TRBV15 and TRBJ2-7, is as follows: DAMVIQNPRYQVTQFGKPVTLSCSQTLNHNVMYWYQQKSSQAPKLLFHYYDKDFNNEADTPDNFQSRRPNTSFCFLDIRSPGLGDTAMYLCATSRGDGSTYEQYFGPGTRLTVT.

The chain is built from TRBV2 and TRBJ2-4; a possible D gene is TRBD1 (6 bases). This CDR3 has 19 amino acids. Germline V gene sequence: CDR1 SNHLY, CDR2 FYNNEI. The V end lost 4 bases, the J end lost 5 bases, and 27 bases lay between the germline ends. The CDR3 DNA sequence: TGTGCCAGCAGTGCAACACTCGGACAGCATGAGGGGCTAGAAAACATTCAGTACTTC. Amino acid sequence: CASSATLGQHEGLENIQYF.

The rearrangement links TRBV27 to TRBJ2-7, with D tentatively TRBD2 (5 bases). CDR1 and CDR2 from the germline V gene are MNHEY and SMNVEV (reference sequence). The CDR3 extends over 14 amino acids. The V gene lost 3 bases and the J gene lost 1 base, with 10 bases spanning the gap. The DNA of the CDR3 is TGTGCCAGCAGTTTGGCTACGGGGTCCTACGAGCAGTACTTC. This sequence encodes CASSLATGSYEQYF.

The rearrangement links TRBV10-3 to TRBJ2-2; D perhaps matches TRBD2 (6 bases). This CDR3 is built from 16 residues. The V end was cut by 6 bases, the J end by 1 base, with 15 bases between. Germline CDR1 reads ENHRY; CDR2 reads SYGVKD. This chain's CDR3 is CAIRGVGRQNTGELFF. The CDR3 coding sequence is TGTGCCATCAGGGGAGTTGGGAGGCAGAACACCGGGGAGCTGTTTTTT.

The chain combines TRBV11-2 with TRBJ1-1; no definite D call. The CDR3 is 13 residues long. V lost 5 bases, J lost 3 bases, and 10 bases lay in between. Germline CDR1 is SGHAT and CDR2 is FQNNGV. In DNA, the CDR3 is TGTGCCAGCAGCCTTTCCGCGGACACTGAAGCTTTCTTT. It encodes CASSLSADTEAFF. Variable domain in full (rest from reference TRBV11-2 and TRBJ1-1): EAGVAQSPRYKIIEKRQSVAFWCNPISGHATLYWYQQILGQGPKLLIQFQNNGVVDDSQLPKDRFSAERLKGVDSTLKIQPAKLEDSAVYLCASSLSADTEAFFGQGTRLTVV.